A selection of T cell receptor beta chains follows, all from one sample in a study of CD8 T cells in ankylosing spondylitis. In TCRdb, the 5' RACE reads were re-called with MiXCR into one record per CDR3 protein. The sample yields around 140,000 distinct CDR3 sequences, 9.5% to 12% seen once. Sequences were obtained from blood, either unsorted or a sorted T cell fraction (not recorded which). These receptors came from a female donor with ankylosing spondylitis or in good health (not recorded which). Each CDR3 is given with its conserved first and last residue. A D gene is named only where the DNA matches it firmly. Rows may omit the clone size; those that give it use once, few, many or a size class.

d_call,j_call,v_call,clone_size,cdr3_nt,cdr3_aa
TRBD1,TRBJ1-3,TRBV12-3/TRBV12-4,NA,TGTGCCAGCAGTGTCTCCGGACAGGGCTACACCATATATTTT,CASSVSGQGYTIYF
TRBD1,TRBJ1-2,TRBV29-1,many,TGCAGCGCCAGAACAGGGGGCGGCTATGGCTACACCTTC,CSARTGGGYGYTF
NA,TRBJ2-1,TRBV7-8,many,TGTGCCAGCAGCTCCTGGACTGGATCCTACAATGAGCAGTTCTTC,CASSSWTGSYNEQFF
NA,TRBJ2-7,TRBV14,many,TGTGCCAGCAGCCAAGGGGCGCTCGAGCAGTACTTC,CASSQGALEQYF
NA,TRBJ1-1,TRBV20-1,many,TGCAGTGCGAGGCCGAGGAACACTGAAGCTTTCTTT,CSARPRNTEAFF
NA,TRBJ1-5,TRBV29-1,many,TGCAGCGCCGCGGGACCGGGGAACAATCAGCCCCAGCATTTT,CSAAGPGNNQPQHF
TRBD1,TRBJ1-2,TRBV12-3/TRBV12-4,many,TGTGCCAGCAGGGAGGGACAGAGCTATGGCTACACCTTC,CASREGQSYGYTF
TRBD1,TRBJ1-3,TRBV10-3,many,TGTGCCACCCGGGACAGTGGAAACACCATATATTTT,CATRDSGNTIYF
NA,TRBJ1-1,TRBV29-1,many,TGCAGCGGCTGCCTGTCTAGCACTGAAGCTTTCTTT,CSGCLSSTEAFF
NA,TRBJ2-7,TRBV4-1,many,TGCGCCAGCAGCCAAGATGGCTTCGAGCAGTACTTC,CASSQDGFEQYF
NA,TRBJ2-5,TRBV20-1,many,TGCAGTGCTAGAGATCCTACCATTTCACGCCAAGAGACCCAGTACTTC,CSARDPTISRQETQYF
TRBD2,TRBJ2-2,TRBV12-3/TRBV12-4,many,TGTGCCAGCAGTCTCCGGGGAGGGTTGGGAGGCACCGGGGAGCTGTTTTTT,CASSLRGGLGGTGELFF
NA,TRBJ2-1,TRBV3-1,NA,TGCGCCGGCAGCCCACAGGGTTTGTTGCAGTTCTTC,CAGSPQGLLQFF
NA,TRBJ1-4,TRBV7-6,many,TGTGCCAGCAGCTCTGATACCAGGGTTAGCGAAAAACTGTTTTTT,CASSSDTRVSEKLFF
TRBD2,TRBJ2-5,TRBV28,many,TGTGCCAGCAGTTTGGGCCTAGCGGGGGGACAAGAGACCCAGTACTTC,CASSLGLAGGQETQYF
TRBD1,TRBJ1-2,TRBV28,many,TGTGCCAGCTGGGACAGGGAGGGACATGGCTACACCTTC,CASWDREGHGYTF
TRBD2,TRBJ2-1,TRBV5-1,few,TGCGCCAGCAGCTTGGCTAGCGGGGGCCCCCGCTCCTACAATGAGCAGTTCTTC,CASSLASGGPRSYNEQFF
NA,TRBJ2-1,TRBV3-1,NA,TGTGCCAGCAGCCAGGGGGTCAATGAGCAGTTCTTC,CASSQGVNEQFF
TRBD2,TRBJ2-1,TRBV5-1,many,TGCGCCAGCAGCCTTTCGGTGCTAGCGGGGGGGAATGAGCAGTTCTTC,CASSLSVLAGGNEQFF
TRBD2,TRBJ2-1,TRBV10-3,many,TGTGCCATCAGTGAAACTAGCGGAGCCTCCTACAATGAGCAGTTCTTC,CAISETSGASYNEQFF
TRBD1,TRBJ2-3,TRBV28,NA,TGTGCCAGCCTAGATGGGGGACAGAGCACAGATACGCAGTATTTT,CASLDGGQSTDTQYF
TRBD1,TRBJ2-7,TRBV10-3,NA,TGTGCCATCAGCTTACCCCACCGGGACAGGCCCAACGAGCAGTACTTC,CAISLPHRDRPNEQYF
NA,TRBJ1-1,TRBV5-1,once,TGCGCCAACATTCTCGAGGGATCGACTGAAGCTTTCTTT,CANILEGSTEAFF
NA,TRBJ2-2,TRBV12-3/TRBV12-4,many,TGTGCCAGCAGTTTTGTTTCGCGGGTACTGAGGGGGGATAGCAGCACCGGGGAGCTGTTTTTT,CASSFVSRVLRGDSSTGELFF
NA,TRBJ1-1,TRBV21-1,NA,TGTGCCAGCAGCAAAAGACACACTGAAGCTTTCTTT,CASSKRHTEAFF
NA,TRBJ2-7,TRBV20-1,many,TGCAGTGCTAGAGGGGGTAGCGGAATCTACGAGCAGTACTTC,CSARGGSGIYEQYF
NA,TRBJ1-2,TRBV7-9,few,TGTGCCACCCCGGGGACAAACCTCTCAGGGGGCTACACCTTC,CATPGTNLSGGYTF
NA,TRBJ1-1,TRBV12-3/TRBV12-4,many,TGTGCCAGCAGCTCCGGCCCGGGGACTGAAGCTTTCTTT,CASSSGPGTEAFF
NA,TRBJ2-7,TRBV9,many,TGTGCCAGCAGCACAGACTCCGGGGCACTAATGGAGCAGTACTTC,CASSTDSGALMEQYF
NA,TRBJ2-7,TRBV5-1,few,TGCGCCAGCAGCTTGGATGGGACAAACTCCTACGAGCAGTACTTC,CASSLDGTNSYEQYF
TRBD1,TRBJ2-2,TRBV20-1,many,TGCAGTGCTAGCTTCGGGACAGGGGTCACCGGGGAGCTGTTTTTT,CSASFGTGVTGELFF
NA,TRBJ1-5,TRBV6-2/TRBV6-3,many,TGTGCCAGCAGTTACGCGACAGTCTTTGGGGATCAGCCCCAGCATTTT,CASSYATVFGDQPQHF
NA,TRBJ1-5,TRBV30,many,TGTGCCTGGAGTGTAGGGCCAGGCAATCAGCCCCAGCATTTT,CAWSVGPGNQPQHF
TRBD1,TRBJ2-7,TRBV5-1,many,TGCGCCAGCAGCGCTGCTATAGGGGGCCCCTACGAGCAGTACTTC,CASSAAIGGPYEQYF
NA,TRBJ1-2,TRBV15,NA,TGTGCCACCAGCAGTACAAATGGCTACACCTTC,CATSSTNGYTF
NA,TRBJ2-2,TRBV9,NA,TGTGCCAGCAGCGTAGCCGGCAGGGTCACCGGGGAGCTGTTTTTT,CASSVAGRVTGELFF
TRBD1,TRBJ2-1,TRBV29-1,many,TGCAGCGTTGAGCAGGGGACAGACTACAATGAGCAGTTCTTC,CSVEQGTDYNEQFF
NA,TRBJ2-7,TRBV2,few,TGTGCCAGCAGTACTTCAGGTGGCGGCTACGAGCAGTACTTC,CASSTSGGGYEQYF
NA,TRBJ2-7,TRBV10-3,many,TGTGCCATCAGTGAGTCTTCGGGGGTCTACGAGCAGTACTTC,CAISESSGVYEQYF
NA,TRBJ2-3,TRBV7-9,NA,TGTGCCAGCAGCAATGTGGCAGATACGCAGTATTTT,CASSNVADTQYF
NA,TRBJ1-2,TRBV11-1,many,TGTGCCAGCAGCCCACCACCGGGACAATCCTCAACCAGACGGGATGGCTACACCTTC,CASSPPPGQSSTRRDGYTF
NA,TRBJ1-4,TRBV12-3/TRBV12-4,many,TGTGCCAGCAGTTTAGACAGGGTAACTAATGAAAAACTGTTTTTT,CASSLDRVTNEKLFF
TRBD1,TRBJ1-2,TRBV6-1,many,TGTGCCAGCGGGCCTTACGACGGGACAGGGAACTATGGCTACACCTTC,CASGPYDGTGNYGYTF
NA,TRBJ1-1,TRBV28,few,TGTGCCAGCAGTTTATGGGAGTGGGGAGGAGGGAACACTGAAGCTTTCTTT,CASSLWEWGGGNTEAFF
NA,TRBJ1-2,TRBV7-2,many,TGTGCCAGCGAACCCAAGACAGTTAACTATGGCTACACCTTC,CASEPKTVNYGYTF
TRBD1,TRBJ1-2,TRBV5-5,few,TGTGCCAGCAGCCCACAGACAGGGACGGACTATGGCTACACCTTC,CASSPQTGTDYGYTF
NA,TRBJ1-1,TRBV30,many,TGTGCCTGGAGTGTCAGGTCGTTGGCTGAAGCTTTCTTT,CAWSVRSLAEAFF
NA,TRBJ1-2,TRBV7-9,many,TGTGCCAGCAGCCCTGCCGGTCGCTACACCTTC,CASSPAGRYTF
TRBD2,TRBJ2-7,TRBV7-2,NA,TGTGCCAGCAGCTTGGGACTAGCGGGAGAGGGCGAGCAGTACTTC,CASSLGLAGEGEQYF
NA,TRBJ1-4,TRBV5-5,few,TGTGCCAGCAGCTTGTGGGGGGAGCCTAATGAAAAACTGTTTTTT,CASSLWGEPNEKLFF
TRBD2,TRBJ2-2,TRBV12-3/TRBV12-4,few,TGTGCCAGCAGTTTTTACGGGGGGGCATGGGGCACCGGGGAGCTGTTTTTT,CASSFYGGAWGTGELFF
NA,TRBJ1-5,TRBV5-1,many,TGCGCCAGCAGCTTGGGGGCCCACGCCGGAGAGCCCCAGCATTTT,CASSLGAHAGEPQHF
NA,TRBJ1-2,TRBV6-1,many,TGTGCCAGCAGCCCTGGGACGGACTATTATGGCTACACCTTC,CASSPGTDYYGYTF